This T cell receptor beta chain stems from a study of cytomegalovirus exposure and HLA in healthy donors. Germline V gene lookup returns CDR1 SNHLY and CDR2 FYNNEI. The CDR3 is 15 residues long. The ends lost 4 bases at V and 8 bases at J; junction bases unmatched: 9. Primers included in the PCR were 60 Vbeta and 13 Jbeta primers. Using immunoSEQ multiplex PCR, the repertoire was profiled, and TCRdb retains in-frame clones only, with some absent. The repertoire holds roughly 150,000 clones, 80% seen once, with about an eighth in the top ten. Healthy individuals who donated bone marrow served as the donors.

Input material: PBMCs. The chain joins TRBV2 to TRBJ2-2; 8 nucleotides agree with TRBD2. This clonotype originated in a woman in her 40s in good health and CMV-seronegative. CDR3 sequence (DNA): TGTGCCAGCAGTGCAGGCGGGGGGAAGGTGGGGGAGCTGTTTTTT. Residues: CASSAGGGKVGELFF. Filled out from reference TRBV2 and TRBJ2-2, the complete variable domain reads EPEVTQTPSHQVTQMGQEVILRCVPISNHLYFYWYRQILGQKVEFLVSFYNNEISEKSEIFDDQFSVERPDGSNFTLKIRSTKLEDSAMYFCASSAGGGKVGELFFGEGSRLTVL.